The 11 T cell receptor beta chains presented below share a single source sample, sequenced in a study of cytomegalovirus exposure and HLA in healthy donors. A multiplex PCR was run with 60 Vbeta primers and 13 Jbeta primers. Libraries were prepared by immunoSEQ multiplex PCR; TCRdb keeps only in-frame clonotypes and omits some of them. The table includes around 150,000 clones, about 77% detected once. What was sequenced was PBMCs. These receptor sequences come from a woman aged 50 to 60 in good health and CMV-seronegative.

This sequence joins TRBV6-1 and TRBJ1-1, with D unclear. Germline V CDR1 and CDR2: MNHNS, SASEGT. This CDR3 has 13 amino acids. The V and J ends lost 3 bases and 1 base respectively, with 6 bases between them. CDR3 coding DNA: TGTGCCAGCAGTGATCCACAGAACACTGAAGCTTTCTTT. This sequence encodes CASSDPQNTEAFF.

This chain joins TRBV29-1 and TRBJ2-1, with 7 bases matching TRBD2. The CDR3 consists of 14 residues. In germline, CDR1 is SQVTM, CDR2 ANQGSEA. J was trimmed by 2 bases and V by 6 bases; bases with no gene match: 7. CDR3 DNA sequence: TGCAGCGTGAAAACGGGGGGAACCTACAATGAGCAGTTCTTC. Its protein product is CSVKTGGTYNEQFF.

The gene calls are TRBV19 and TRBJ1-3; D uncertain. Per germline, CDR1 LNHDA and CDR2 SQIVND (reference sequence). The length of the CDR3 is 14 residues. Trimming removed 8 bases at V and 0 bases at J, with 11 bases between. The CDR3 nucleotides are TGTGCCAGTGGCCGTTCAGTCTCTGGAAACACCATATATTTT. Residues: CASGRSVSGNTIYF.

The V call is TRBV2, the J call TRBJ2-1; possible D gene TRBD1, 5 bases. The V gene's germline CDR1 is SNHLY and CDR2 FYNNEI. The CDR3 runs 13 residues. The germline V and J ends were trimmed by 9 bases and 5 bases, with 14 bases remaining between them. This CDR3 is CASRWGRDNEQFF. CDR3 nucleotides: TGTGCCAGTCGTTGGGGCAGAGACAATGAGCAGTTCTTC. The variable domain in full, with the rest retrieved from reference TRBV2 and TRBJ2-1, is EPEVTQTPSHQVTQMGQEVILRCVPISNHLYFYWYRQILGQKVEFLVSFYNNEISEKSEIFDDQFSVERPDGSNFTLKIRSTKLEDSAMYFCASRWGRDNEQFFGPGTRLTVL.

The CDR3 nucleotides read TGCAGAAACCGGGACAGGGTAAACTACGAGCAGTACTTC. This encodes CRNRDRVNYEQYF. This sequence joins TRBV29-1 and TRBJ2-7; TRBD1 agrees at 9 bases. Germline V lookup: CDR1 SQVTM, CDR2 ANQGSEA. The CDR3 runs 13 residues.

The V gene is TRBV11-3, the J gene TRBJ1-1, with 10 bases lining up with TRBD1. V shed 1 base, J shed 3 bases, and the junction held 2 bases outside the gene matches. Germline assignment: CDR1 SGHNT and CDR2 YENEEA. This CDR3 is 15 amino acids long. The CDR3, as DNA: TGTGCCAGCAGCTTAGCGGGGACAGGGGACACTGAAGCTTTCTTT. Translated, it gives CASSLAGTGDTEAFF.

V and J are TRBV28 and TRBJ1-2; D not certain. The CDR3 contains 15 residues. In germline, CDR1 is MDHEN, CDR2 SYDVKM. Trimming cost V 1 base and J 4 bases, with 13 bases left between them. CDR3 sequence (DNA): TGTGCCAGCAGTTTATCCTCTAGGGAGGGCTATGGCTACACCTTC. Amino acids: CASSLSSREGYGYTF.

The chain joins TRBV9 to TRBJ2-1; D unclear. CDR1 and CDR2 (germline): SGDLS, YYNGEE. CDR3 size: 16 residues. Trimming stripped 0 bases from V and 0 bases from J, with 10 bases between. The CDR3 nucleotides are TGTGCCAGCAGCGTAGGCTCCTTGAGCTCCTACAATGAGCAGTTCTTC. Its translation is CASSVGSLSSYNEQFF. Together with reference TRBV9 and TRBJ2-1, the CDR3 gives the full variable domain: DSGVTQTPKHLITATGQRVTLRCSPRSGDLSVYWYQQSLDQGLQFLIQYYNGEERAKGNILERFSAQQFPDLHSELNLSSLELGDSALYFCASSVGSLSSYNEQFFGPGTRLTVL.

The sample holds a few counts of this clone. The genes are TRBV18 and TRBJ1-1; D not certain. The CDR3 consists of 16 residues. In germline, CDR1 is KGHSH, CDR2 LQKENI. The V end lost 1 base, the J end lost 5 bases, and 17 bases lay between the germline ends. The CDR3 DNA is TGTGCCAGCTCACCACTGGGCTGGGAGACCAGTACTGAAGCTTTCTTT. Protein product: CASSPLGWETSTEAFF.

This clone was counted between two and nine times. The chain carries TRBV10-3 and TRBJ2-7, with TRBD1 identical over 7 bases. Unmatched junction bases numbered 8, after V lost 7 bases and J lost 5 bases. The CDR3 length is 13 residues. Germline loops: CDR1 ENHRY, CDR2 SYGVKD. CDR3 region: CAIKQGPSNEQYF. For the CDR3, the DNA is TGTGCCATCAAACAGGGGCCCTCTAACGAGCAGTACTTC.

V is TRBV6-5 and J is TRBJ1-2; D call uncertain. Trimming pared 0 bases from V and 1 base from J, leaving 9 bases between. Germline loops: CDR1 MNHEY, CDR2 SVGAGI. This CDR3 has 15 residues. The CDR3 region has the DNA TGTGCCAGCAGTTACTCGGGCAGCTTTAACTATGGCTACACCTTC. Amino acid sequence: CASSYSGSFNYGYTF.